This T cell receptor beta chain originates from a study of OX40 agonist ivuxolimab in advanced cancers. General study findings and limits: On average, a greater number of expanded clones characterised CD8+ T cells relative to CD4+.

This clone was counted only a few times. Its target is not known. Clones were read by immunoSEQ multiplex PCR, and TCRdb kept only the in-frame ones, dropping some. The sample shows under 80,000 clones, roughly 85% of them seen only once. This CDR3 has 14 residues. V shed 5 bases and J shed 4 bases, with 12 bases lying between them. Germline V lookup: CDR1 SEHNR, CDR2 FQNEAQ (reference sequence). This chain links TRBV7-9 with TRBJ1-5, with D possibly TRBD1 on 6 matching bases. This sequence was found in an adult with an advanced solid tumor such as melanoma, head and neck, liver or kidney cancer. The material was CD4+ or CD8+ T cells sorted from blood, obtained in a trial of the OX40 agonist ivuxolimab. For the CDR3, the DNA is TGTGCCAGCAGCCGGACAGCTAAAAATCAGCCCCAGCATTTT. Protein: CASSRTAKNQPQHF.